A selection of T cell receptor beta chains follows, all from one sample in a study of long-term antiretroviral therapy in people with HIV. TCRdb's copy holds only in-frame clones and misses some; the assay was immunoSEQ multiplex PCR. The sample yields tens of thousands of clones, roughly 95% seen once. This specimen was unsorted PBMCs, taken around 6 years after starting antiretroviral therapy. Receptors were obtained from a man in his thirties or forties with HIV. CDR3s include the opening cysteine and the closing phenylalanine or tryptophan. D genes are given only for firm matches. Where a row states a size, it is once, few, many or the class of an expanded clone; other rows omit it.

DNA: TGTGCCAGCAGTGACCGCGATACAATGGGCTATGGCTACACCTTC
CDR3: CASSDRDTMGYGYTF
D: -
size: -
V: TRBV2
J: TRBJ1-2

DNA: TGTGCCAGCAGACCATGGACAGGAACAGCCAAAAACATTCAGTACTTC
CDR3: CASRPWTGTAKNIQYF
D: TRBD1
size: -
V: TRBV6-6
J: TRBJ2-4

DNA: TGTGCCAGCAGCATACCGGGACAGGGGATGCATCAGCCCCAGCATTTT
CDR3: CASSIPGQGMHQPQHF
D: -
size: -
V: TRBV21-1
J: TRBJ1-5

DNA: TGTGCCGGAGAAGGGGCGGCGGGTGACTACGAGCAGTACTTC
CDR3: CAGEGAAGDYEQYF
D: -
size: -
V: TRBV2
J: TRBJ2-7

DNA: TGTGCCAGCAGCCGAACCAGGGTCACCGGGGAGCTGTTTTTT
CDR3: CASSRTRVTGELFF
D: -
size: -
V: TRBV11-3
J: TRBJ2-2

DNA: TGTGCCAGCAGCCAAGATTTAGCCTACGAGCAGTACTTC
CDR3: CASSQDLAYEQYF
D: -
size: -
V: TRBV14
J: TRBJ2-7

DNA: TGTGCCAGCAGTGAAGCGCAGGGAATTCCAACTAATGAAAAACTGTTTTTT
CDR3: CASSEAQGIPTNEKLFF
D: -
size: -
V: TRBV2
J: TRBJ1-4

DNA: TGCGCCAGCAGCTTCCCTCGTGAATCTAGCGGGGCTAGCACAGATACGCAGTATTTT
CDR3: CASSFPRESSGASTDTQYF
D: TRBD2
size: -
V: TRBV5-1
J: TRBJ2-3

DNA: TGTGCCAACCCGGGGGGAGGGAGCTATGGCTACACCTTC
CDR3: CANPGGGSYGYTF
D: -
size: -
V: TRBV19
J: TRBJ1-2

DNA: TGTGCCAGCAGCCAAGAATTAGGCGGGGTCGCGGGGGGGACCCAGTACTTC
CDR3: CASSQELGGVAGGTQYF
D: TRBD2
size: -
V: TRBV4-2
J: TRBJ2-5

DNA: TGTGCCAGCAGTCACCTCGACAGGGGGCTAAACACTGAAGCTTTCTTT
CDR3: CASSHLDRGLNTEAFF
D: TRBD1
size: -
V: TRBV27
J: TRBJ1-1

DNA: TGTGCCAGCAGCCCCGGGGGGGCGGTAGTTAGGTCCGGGGAGCTGTTTTTT
CDR3: CASSPGGAVVRSGELFF
D: TRBD2
size: -
V: TRBV7-2
J: TRBJ2-2

DNA: TGTGCCAGCAGCGGTGGAGGCTACACCTTC
CDR3: CASSGGGYTF
D: -
size: -
V: TRBV7-9
J: TRBJ1-2

DNA: TGTGCCAGCTCGCCTTACAATGAGCAGTTCTTC
CDR3: CASSPYNEQFF
D: -
size: -
V: TRBV18
J: TRBJ2-1

DNA: TGTGCCACCAGCAGAGGAAAGGGGAGGGATGAAAAACTGTTTTTT
CDR3: CATSRGKGRDEKLFF
D: -
size: -
V: TRBV15
J: TRBJ1-4

DNA: TGTGCCATCAGCCCCGGGACTAGCTGGGAGACCCAGTACTTC
CDR3: CAISPGTSWETQYF
D: TRBD2
size: once
V: TRBV10-3
J: TRBJ2-5

DNA: TGTGCCAGCAGCGGCCGGGGTGAGCAGTTCTTC
CDR3: CASSGRGEQFF
D: -
size: -
V: TRBV9
J: TRBJ2-1

DNA: TGTGCCACCTCCGGGACAGGGTTGAACACCGGGGAGCTGTTTTTT
CDR3: CATSGTGLNTGELFF
D: TRBD1
size: -
V: TRBV2
J: TRBJ2-2

DNA: TGTGCCAGCTCAGGGACAGGCCGGACGTCCTACGAGCAGTACTTC
CDR3: CASSGTGRTSYEQYF
D: TRBD1
size: -
V: TRBV18
J: TRBJ2-7

DNA: TGTGCCAGCAGCTTATCGACTAGCGGGACTGAGCAGTTCTTC
CDR3: CASSLSTSGTEQFF
D: TRBD2
size: -
V: TRBV7-3
J: TRBJ2-1

DNA: TGTGCCAGCAGCTTGGCGTGGGGGCGATCTGGGGCCAACGTCCTGACTTTC
CDR3: CASSLAWGRSGANVLTF
D: -
size: -
V: TRBV5-5
J: TRBJ2-6

DNA: TGCGCCAGCAGTTCACAGGGGAGCAATCAGCCCCAGCATTTT
CDR3: CASSSQGSNQPQHF
D: TRBD1
size: once
V: TRBV5-1
J: TRBJ1-5

DNA: TGTGCCAGCGGAGCCGGGAGTCAAGAGACCCAGTACTTC
CDR3: CASGAGSQETQYF
D: -
size: once
V: TRBV19
J: TRBJ2-5

DNA: TGTGCCAGCAGCGTAGAAGTCACAGATACGCAGTATTTT
CDR3: CASSVEVTDTQYF
D: -
size: once
V: TRBV9
J: TRBJ2-3

DNA: TGCGCCAGGGACCGAGATGGACTAGCGGGAGTGGATGAGCAGTTCTTC
CDR3: CARDRDGLAGVDEQFF
D: TRBD2
size: -
V: TRBV5-1
J: TRBJ2-1

DNA: TGTGCCAGCAGCTCCATACTAGCGGAGCAGTTCTTC
CDR3: CASSSILAEQFF
D: TRBD2
size: -
V: TRBV7-2
J: TRBJ2-1

DNA: TGTGCCAGCAGTCCCCTTGGAGAGGGAGATGAGCAGTTCTTC
CDR3: CASSPLGEGDEQFF
D: -
size: -
V: TRBV6-5
J: TRBJ2-1

DNA: TGTGCCAGCTCCGGGACAGGGCTGCGCGAGCAGTACTTC
CDR3: CASSGTGLREQYF
D: TRBD1
size: -
V: TRBV25-1
J: TRBJ2-7

DNA: TGTGCCAGTAGTATAGTCAGACAGGCGTCAAGTCAGCCCCAGCATTTT
CDR3: CASSIVRQASSQPQHF
D: -
size: -
V: TRBV19
J: TRBJ1-5

DNA: TGTGCCAGCAGCACTAGTACGGACGAGCAGTACTTC
CDR3: CASSTSTDEQYF
D: -
size: -
V: TRBV6-6
J: TRBJ2-7

DNA: TGTGCCAGCTCACCACCGAGCGGGAGTACCTACGAGCAGTACTTC
CDR3: CASSPPSGSTYEQYF
D: TRBD2
size: -
V: TRBV18
J: TRBJ2-7

DNA: TGTGCCTGGAGTGTAAGAGGGAATGAGCAGTTCTTC
CDR3: CAWSVRGNEQFF
D: -
size: -
V: TRBV30
J: TRBJ2-1

DNA: TGTGCCAGCTCACCCGATAGCTCCTACGAGCAGTACTTC
CDR3: CASSPDSSYEQYF
D: -
size: -
V: TRBV18
J: TRBJ2-7

DNA: TGTGCCAGCAGCTTAAGCACAGATACGCAGTATTTT
CDR3: CASSLSTDTQYF
D: -
size: -
V: TRBV5-4
J: TRBJ2-3

DNA: TGTGCCAGCAGTGACCGGACAGCTAGCACAGATACGCAGTATTTT
CDR3: CASSDRTASTDTQYF
D: -
size: -
V: TRBV6-4
J: TRBJ2-3

DNA: TGTGCCAGCAGAACCGAGGACAGGGGGGGTCAGCCCCAGCATTTT
CDR3: CASRTEDRGGQPQHF
D: TRBD1
size: -
V: TRBV2
J: TRBJ1-5

DNA: TGCGCCAGCAGAGGAGGACAGGGGGCCTACGAGCAGTACTTC
CDR3: CASRGGQGAYEQYF
D: TRBD1
size: -
V: TRBV5-1
J: TRBJ2-7

DNA: TGTGCCAGCAGTTACTCAACTCCGTTGGAGCTGTTTTTT
CDR3: CASSYSTPLELFF
D: -
size: once
V: TRBV6-5
J: TRBJ2-2

DNA: TGCAGCGTTACTGGGATTAGGGAGACCCAGTACTTC
CDR3: CSVTGIRETQYF
D: -
size: -
V: TRBV29-1
J: TRBJ2-5

DNA: TGTGCCAGCAGTGGGTACAGGGGGAGCGAGCAGTACTTC
CDR3: CASSGYRGSEQYF
D: TRBD1
size: -
V: TRBV6-4
J: TRBJ2-7

DNA: TGTGCCAGCAGTTCCGGGACGATGAACACTGAAGCTTTCTTT
CDR3: CASSSGTMNTEAFF
D: -
size: -
V: TRBV2
J: TRBJ1-1

DNA: TGCGCCAGCAGCTTGGCGGGATACACCGGGGAGCTGTTTTTT
CDR3: CASSLAGYTGELFF
D: -
size: -
V: TRBV5-1
J: TRBJ2-2

DNA: TGTGCCAGCTCACCCGTCATCGTAGGACAAGGGAATTCACCCCTCCACTTT
CDR3: CASSPVIVGQGNSPLHF
D: -
size: once
V: TRBV18
J: TRBJ1-6

DNA: TGTGCCAGCAGCTTGAAGACAGGGAGAAGCTATGGCTACACCTTC
CDR3: CASSLKTGRSYGYTF
D: TRBD1
size: -
V: TRBV5-6
J: TRBJ1-2

DNA: TGTGCCAGCAAGTCGGGACAGGGATACTACAATGAGCAGTTCTTC
CDR3: CASKSGQGYYNEQFF
D: TRBD1
size: once
V: TRBV7-9
J: TRBJ2-1

DNA: TGTGCCAGCAGCTTAGTAGGACTAGCGGGAGGGGAGAGAAATGAGCAGTTCTTC
CDR3: CASSLVGLAGGERNEQFF
D: TRBD2
size: -
V: TRBV7-9
J: TRBJ2-1

DNA: TGCGCCAGCAGCCCCGCCAACAGCCATTACAATGAGCAGTTCTTC
CDR3: CASSPANSHYNEQFF
D: -
size: -
V: TRBV5-1
J: TRBJ2-1

DNA: TGCAGCGCCTACAGAGAGGGAGCCAAAAACATTCAGTACTTC
CDR3: CSAYREGAKNIQYF
D: -
size: -
V: TRBV29-1
J: TRBJ2-4

DNA: TGTGCCAGCAGCTTAGCGCTACAGGCGGGGTATGGGGCCAACGTCCTGACTTTC
CDR3: CASSLALQAGYGANVLTF
D: -
size: -
V: TRBV7-6
J: TRBJ2-6

DNA: TGTGCCAGCAGTGAACGGGGAAGACAGGGAGGTGAAAAACTGTTTTTT
CDR3: CASSERGRQGGEKLFF
D: TRBD1
size: -
V: TRBV2
J: TRBJ1-4

DNA: TGCGCCAGCAGCCAAGCCGGATCCCTCGGGGCCAATCAGCCCCAGCATTTT
CDR3: CASSQAGSLGANQPQHF
D: -
size: -
V: TRBV4-1
J: TRBJ1-5

DNA: TGTGCCAGCAGCCCAGAGACTAGCTCCTCTTTTTACGAGCAGTACTTC
CDR3: CASSPETSSSFYEQYF
D: TRBD2
size: -
V: TRBV5-4
J: TRBJ2-7

DNA: TGTGCTAGTGGTTTGGTACTGCGGGATCCTGGCTATGGCTACACCTTC
CDR3: CASGLVLRDPGYGYTF
D: -
size: -
V: TRBV12-5
J: TRBJ1-2

DNA: TGTGCCACCTCACCAGACCCAGGGGGCGTCGCTGAAGCTTTCTTT
CDR3: CATSPDPGGVAEAFF
D: TRBD1
size: -
V: TRBV19
J: TRBJ1-1

DNA: TGTGCCAGCAGCGCCGACGCCGGAAACACCATATATTTT
CDR3: CASSADAGNTIYF
D: -
size: -
V: TRBV9
J: TRBJ1-3

DNA: TGCGCCAGCAGCTTGGGACAGCACCTAGCCAAAAACATTCAGTACTTC
CDR3: CASSLGQHLAKNIQYF
D: -
size: -
V: TRBV5-1
J: TRBJ2-4